This TCR beta chain appears in the sequencing data of a study of T cells expressing NK-cell markers. For the study at large: The study sequenced eight donors, seven HCMV-seropositive and one seronegative. Whole-study findings and limits: Similarly, these clonotypes led the CD3+CD56-NKG2C+ fraction as well in several donors.

Of note for this clonotype: Its matching antigen is unknown.

TCRdb re-called the 5' RACE reads and shows each CDR3 protein once, DNA omitted. The repertoire table contains about 260,000 distinct CDR3 sequences. Germline assignment: CDR1 SGHAT and CDR2 FQNNGV. The CDR3 loop spans 13 amino acids. Sequencing was performed on blood T cells: a sorted CD56 or NKG2C T cell subset, CD4+ or CD8+ T cells, or bulk PBMC T cells (not recorded which). The chain employs TRBV11-2 and TRBJ2-1; TCRdb's assignment of TRBD2 cannot be checked, as there is no DNA. This TCR was sampled from a man aged 18-30 years in good health. CDR3 protein: CASRIVGRDPQFF. Drawing the rest from reference TRBV11-2 and TRBJ2-1, the complete variable domain is EAGVAQSPRYKIIEKRQSVAFWCNPISGHATLYWYQQILGQGPKLLIQFQNNGVVDDSQLPKDRFSAERLKGVDSTLKIQPAKLEDSAVYLCASRIVGRDPQFFGPGTRLTVL.